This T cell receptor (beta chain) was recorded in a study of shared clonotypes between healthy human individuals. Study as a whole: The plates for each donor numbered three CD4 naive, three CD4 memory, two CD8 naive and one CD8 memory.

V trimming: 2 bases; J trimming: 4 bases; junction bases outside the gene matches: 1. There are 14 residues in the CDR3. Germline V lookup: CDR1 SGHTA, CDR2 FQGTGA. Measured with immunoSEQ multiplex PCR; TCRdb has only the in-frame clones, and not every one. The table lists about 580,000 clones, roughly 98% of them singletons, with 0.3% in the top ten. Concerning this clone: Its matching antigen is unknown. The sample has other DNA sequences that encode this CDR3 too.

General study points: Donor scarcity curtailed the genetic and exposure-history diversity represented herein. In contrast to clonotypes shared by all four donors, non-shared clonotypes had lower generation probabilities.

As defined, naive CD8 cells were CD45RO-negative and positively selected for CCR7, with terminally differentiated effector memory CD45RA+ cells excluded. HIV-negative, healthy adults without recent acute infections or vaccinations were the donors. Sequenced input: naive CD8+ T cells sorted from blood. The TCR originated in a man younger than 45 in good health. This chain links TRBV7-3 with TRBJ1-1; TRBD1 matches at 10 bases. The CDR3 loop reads CASSLGTGVTEAFF. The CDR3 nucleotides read TGTGCCAGCAGCTTAGGGACAGGGGTCACTGAAGCTTTCTTT.